The T cell receptor beta chain under discussion was sequenced for a study of blood T cell repertoires in COVID-19. The wider study: COVID-19 samples, acute and convalescent, were from the United States, Italy and Spain. PBMCs, B-cell-depleted T cells, or T cells were the source of the cDNA or gDNA that made up the material.

The CDR3 is made up of 16 amino acids. Germline lookup yields CDR1 SGHAT and CDR2 FQNNGV. Trimming left V 3 bases short and J 0 bases short, with 14 bases between. The data were produced by immunoSEQ multiplex PCR, yet TCRdb's version contains in-frame clones alone and is incomplete. Among about 240,000 clones listed, around 89% were seen once. Recruits, aged roughly 18 to 100 years, lived in 24 US areas. Participants' own reports of clinical history determined their cohort assignment. The sequence derives from a woman in her twenties or thirties who had recovered from COVID-19. Input material: PBMCs or T cells enriched from blood (not recorded which). The chain has TRBV11-2 and TRBJ1-1; tentative D call: TRBD1 (5 bases). CDR3 in DNA: TGTGCCAGCAGCTTCGGGGGACTTGATGTGAACACTGAAGCTTTCTTT. Translating gives CASSFGGLDVNTEAFF.